This passage covers 27 T cell receptor beta chains from one sample sequenced in a study of blood T cell repertoires in COVID-19 (dated by TCRdb to about 2020). Library construction relied on the immunoSEQ multiplex PCR assay. In its TCRdb copy, this immuneACCESS table keeps in-frame sequences only and misses some clones. Where compared with another copy, unresolved V genes explain less than half of these, and the others have no known cause. The sample contains over 200,000 clones, more than 75% of them found a single time. In total, the top ten clones hold approximately 6.2% of the sample. The material sequenced was peripheral blood. The receptor source for this set is a man in his fifties or sixties who had recovered from COVID-19.

This chain connects TRBV2 to TRBJ2-7; a weak D match, TRBD1 (5 bases). The V end lost 6 bases, the J end lost 1 base, and 10 bases lay between the germline ends. The CDR3 runs to 13 residues. Germline lookup yields CDR1 SNHLY and CDR2 FYNNEI. This chain's CDR3 is CASRRQQSYEQYF. As DNA, the CDR3 is TGTGCCAGCAGGAGACAGCAGTCCTACGAGCAGTACTTC.

The chain recombines TRBV9 with TRBJ2-3; possible D gene TRBD2, 6 bases. The V gene's germline CDR1 is SGDLS and CDR2 YYNGEE. Trimming shortened V by 0 bases and J by 8 bases, and 25 bases separated the two germline ends. The CDR3 sequence is 18 residues long. The CDR3: CASSVGTTAFGVLGTQYF. The DNA of the CDR3 is TGTGCCAGCAGCGTAGGGACTACCGCATTTGGTGTTTTGGGTACGCAGTATTTT.

The chain uses TRBV5-1 and TRBJ2-3; 11 nucleotides agree with TRBD2. Looked up from germline, CDR1 is SGHRS and CDR2 is YFSETQ. Unmatched junction bases numbered 7, after V lost 4 bases and J lost 3 bases. The CDR3 sequence is 16 residues long. The DNA for the CDR3 is TGCGCCAGCAGCCGTAGTGGGACTAGCGGTACAGATACGCAGTATTTT. Translation: CASSRSGTSGTDTQYF. Full variable domain (outside the CDR3, taken from reference TRBV5-1 and TRBJ2-3): KAGVTQTPRYLIKTRGQQVTLSCSPISGHRSVSWYQQTPGQGLQFLFEYFSETQRNKGNFPGRFSGRQFSNSRSEMNVSTLELGDSALYLCASSRSGTSGTDTQYFGPGTRLTVL.

The chain recombines TRBV11-3 with TRBJ2-2, with 9 bases lining up with TRBD2. Germline CDR1 and CDR2: SGHNT and YENEEA. V gave up 4 bases and J gave up 7 bases; unmatched junction bases: 13. The length of the CDR3 is 17 residues. CDR3 sequence (DNA): TGTGCCAGCAGCTCCTCCCCTCTAGCGGGGTCGGTCGGGGAGCTGTTTTTT. Its translation: CASSSSPLAGSVGELFF.

This clone was picked up one time. V gene TRBV18 combines with J gene TRBJ2-5, with D hard to call. Germline V gene lookup returns CDR1 KGHSH and CDR2 LQKENI. The V end was cut by 0 bases, the J end by 1 base, with 6 bases between. The CDR3 has 14 residues. Here the CDR3 reads CASSPPAVQETQYF. The CDR3 nucleotides read TGTGCCAGCTCACCACCGGCGGTCCAAGAGACCCAGTACTTC.

The chain employs TRBV7-2 and TRBJ2-7; D unclear. The V and J ends lost 2 bases and 7 bases respectively, with 12 bases between them. This CDR3 has 13 amino acids. Per the germline V gene, CDR1 is SGHTA and CDR2 is FQGNSA. The CDR3 sequence is CASSLTSVGEQYF. CDR3 in DNA: TGTGCCAGCAGCTTAACGAGCGTAGGAGAGCAGTACTTC.

The chain combines TRBV13 with TRBJ1-3, with D perhaps TRBD1 (6 bases). This CDR3 comprises 15 residues. V was clipped by 5 bases and J by 5 bases, with 16 bases between them. CDR1 is PRHDT, CDR2 FYEKMQ, per germline (reference sequence). The CDR3 DNA sequence: TGTGCCAGCAGCATCGGGACACCGGGCAGAAACACCATATATTTT. Protein product: CASSIGTPGRNTIYF.

The chain combines TRBV30 with TRBJ1-5; TRBD1 matches 9 bases. Germline CDR1 and CDR2: GTSNPN and SVGIG (reference sequence). The ends lost 5 bases at V and 1 base at J; junction bases unmatched: 0. CDR3 size: 13 residues. CDR3 sequence reads: CAWGTGSNQPQHF. Here the CDR3 DNA reads TGTGCCTGGGGGACAGGGAGCAATCAGCCCCAGCATTTT.

The rearrangement joins TRBV21-1 to TRBJ1-4; TRBD1, the table's D call, was not compared with the DNA. TRBV21-1 is annotated as a pseudogene. This CDR3 contains 15 residues. The CDR3 nucleotides read TGTGCCAGCAGCCCGAGGGACAGGAAAAATGAAAAACTGTTTTTT. Translating it yields CASSPRDRKNEKLFF.

This clone was observed once. The chain links TRBV3-1 (or the pseudogene TRBV3-2) to TRBJ2-5; TRBD2 matches at 7 bases. The J segment lost 0 bases and the V segment lost 4 bases, leaving 8 bases of the junction unmatched. Germline V gives CDR1 LGHDT, CDR2 YNNKEL (reference sequence). The CDR3 is 16 residues long. This chain's CDR3 is CASSRRTSSYQETQYF. Here the CDR3 DNA reads TGTGCCAGCAGCCGCCGGACTAGTTCGTACCAAGAGACCCAGTACTTC.

V and J are TRBV27 and TRBJ1-3; D is perhaps TRBD1 (5 bases). CDR1 and CDR2 (germline): MNHEY, SMNVEV (reference sequence). This CDR3 region has 18 residues. V lost 0 bases and J 0 bases, leaving 15 bases between the germline ends. CDR3: CASSLSGWGADSGNTIYF. DNA for the CDR3: TGTGCCAGCAGTTTATCAGGGTGGGGCGCGGACTCTGGAAACACCATATATTTT.

The gene calls are TRBV29-1 and TRBJ1-1, with no clear D. The germline gives CDR1 SQVTM, CDR2 ANQGSEA. The CDR3 length is 13 residues. The V end was cut by 7 bases, the J end by 4 bases, with 16 bases between. CDR3 in DNA: TGCAGCGCTGATGGAGTACGGGGCACTGAAGCTTTCTTT. This gives the protein CSADGVRGTEAFF.

This chain links TRBV7-8 with TRBJ2-7, with 8 bases that match TRBD1. V gave up 3 bases and J gave up 3 bases; unmatched junction bases: 1. CDR3 length equals 13 residues. The V gene's germline CDR1 is SGHVS and CDR2 FQNEAQ. The CDR3 DNA is TGTGCCAGCAGCTTGGGACAGGTCTACGAGCAGTACTTC. This codes for CASSLGQVYEQYF. Filled out from reference TRBV7-8 and TRBJ2-7, the complete variable domain reads GAGVSQSPRYKVAKRGQDVALRCDPISGHVSLFWYQQALGQGPEFLTYFQNEAQLDKSGLPSDRFFAERPEGSVSTLKIQRTQQEDSAVYLCASSLGQVYEQYFGPGTRLTVT.

V usage is TRBV10-3 and J usage is TRBJ2-6; 9 bases agree with TRBD2. The trim removed 2 bases at V and 2 bases at J, leaving 7 bases unmatched. Germline lookup yields CDR1 ENHRY and CDR2 SYGVKD. CDR3 length equals 18 residues. In DNA form, the CDR3 reads TGTGCCATCAGTGAGCTTAGCGGGAGAAGGGCTGGGGCCAACGTCCTGACTTTC. Its translation: CAISELSGRRAGANVLTF.

The chain couples TRBV5-1 to TRBJ2-1; no clear D gene. CDR1 is SGHRS and CDR2 is YFSETQ in the germline V gene. CDR3 length: 13 residues. Trimming removed 0 bases from V and 8 bases from J, with 9 bases in between. This CDR3 reads CASSLGPRDEQFF. The CDR3 DNA reads TGCGCCAGCAGCTTGGGACCTCGGGATGAGCAGTTCTTC. Supplemented by reference TRBV5-1 and TRBJ2-1, the full variable domain reads KAGVTQTPRYLIKTRGQQVTLSCSPISGHRSVSWYQQTPGQGLQFLFEYFSETQRNKGNFPGRFSGRQFSNSRSEMNVSTLELGDSALYLCASSLGPRDEQFFGPGTRLTVL.

This sequence joins TRBV28 and TRBJ1-5; D gene uncertain. Germline V CDR1 and CDR2: MDHEN, SYDVKM. V lost 5 bases, J lost 7 bases, and 9 bases lay in between. CDR3 length: 12 residues. The CDR3 protein is CASSTNSQPQHF. CDR3 sequence (DNA): TGTGCCAGCAGTACGAACAGCCAGCCCCAGCATTTT.

The gene calls are TRBV30 and TRBJ1-1; perhaps TRBD1 as D (5 bases). This CDR3 has 17 amino acids. Germline V gene sequence: CDR1 GTSNPN, CDR2 SVGIG (reference sequence). Deletions cut 1 base from V and 0 bases from J, with 18 bases between. CDR3 DNA: TGTGCCTGGAGTGCCTCGGGGGTCTTACCCGTGAACACTGAAGCTTTCTTT. Its translation is CAWSASGVLPVNTEAFF.

The chain carries TRBV12-3 or TRBV12-4 and TRBJ1-2; D call uncertain. The CDR3 sequence is 12 residues long. Trimming took off 3 bases at V and 2 bases at J, with 4 bases between the two ends. This chain's CDR3 is CASSFQNYGYTF. DNA for the CDR3: TGTGCCAGCAGTTTTCAAAACTATGGCTACACCTTC.

J is TRBJ2-7 and V is TRBV5-5, with 8 bases matching TRBD2. The CDR3 has 16 residues. Losses at the gene ends were 4 bases for V and 0 bases for J; bases not matched to a gene: 9. In germline, CDR1 is SGHKS, CDR2 YYEKEE (reference sequence). The CDR3, as DNA: TGTGCCAGCAGCGGCGGGGGGCGGGATCTCTCCTACGAGCAGTACTTC. Its translation is CASSGGGRDLSYEQYF.

The chain couples TRBV6-6 to TRBJ2-5, with a tentative D call TRBD2 (5 bases). V lost 6 bases to trimming and J lost 7 bases, with 24 bases between them. Germline CDR1 reads MNHNY; CDR2 reads SVGAGI (reference sequence). This CDR3 region has 16 residues. The CDR3 sequence: CASRDRGPASLATQYF. CDR3 DNA sequence: TGTGCCAGCAGGGATCGGGGTCCCGCATCCCTTGCGACCCAGTACTTC.

The V and J genes are TRBV11-2 and TRBJ2-3; no firm D call. This CDR3 comprises 15 residues. Germline CDR1 and CDR2: SGHAT and FQNNGV. V gave up 1 base and J gave up 0 bases, with 8 bases separating them. The CDR3 loop reads CASSLGDFSTDTQYF. The CDR3 DNA sequence: TGTGCCAGCAGCTTAGGAGACTTTAGCACAGATACGCAGTATTTT.

In this sample, this clone turned up a few times. The genes are TRBV11-3 and TRBJ2-2; TRBD1 is a possible D gene (7 bases). V lost 5 bases and J lost 0, with 10 bases in between. Germline CDR1 SGHNT, CDR2 YENEEA. The CDR3 has 15 residues. The CDR3 region is CASSAGQTNTGELFF. The CDR3 DNA sequence: TGTGCCAGCAGCGCGGGACAGACGAACACCGGGGAGCTGTTTTTT.

The chain employs TRBV18 and TRBJ2-3; unclear D gene. The CDR3 is 12 residues long. The ends were cut back, 3 bases at V and 4 bases at J, with 5 bases in the middle. CDR1 KGHSH and CDR2 LQKENI come from the germline V gene. The CDR3 protein is CASSPRSDTQYF. The DNA of the CDR3 is TGTGCCAGCTCACCGCGTTCAGATACGCAGTATTTT.

The rearrangement links TRBV7-9 to TRBJ2-3; the D gene is possibly TRBD2 (6 bases). V dropped 8 bases and J dropped 1 base, with 10 bases sitting between them. Germline assignment: CDR1 SEHNR and CDR2 FQNEAQ (reference sequence). CDR3 length: 13 residues. The CDR3 is CASLGLGTDTQYF. The CDR3 bases are TGTGCCAGCTTGGGACTGGGCACAGATACGCAGTATTTT.

The chain couples TRBV7-3 to TRBJ2-2; D is possibly TRBD1 (5 bases). The V end was cut by 5 bases, the J end by 8 bases, with 9 bases between. This CDR3 region has 12 residues. The germline V gene encodes CDR1 SGHTA and CDR2 FQGTGA. The CDR3 here is CASSTDRGELFF. The CDR3, as DNA: TGTGCCAGCAGCACCGACAGAGGGGAGCTGTTTTTT.

This chain connects TRBV21-1 to TRBJ1-3; TRBD1 is the table's D call, not checked against the DNA. TRBV21-1 is described as a pseudogene. CDR3 length: 17 residues. CDR3 in DNA: TGTGCCAGCAGCAGCCTCTACAGGGGACGCTCTGGAAACACCATATATTTT. As protein: CASSSLYRGRSGNTIYF.

This clone is a singleton in its sample. V is TRBV4-1 and J is TRBJ2-1; maybe TRBD2 (6 bases). Trimming cost V 0 bases and J 6 bases, with 12 bases left between them. The CDR3 loop spans 15 amino acids. Germline values: CDR1 MGHRA, CDR2 YSYEKL. Here the CDR3 DNA reads TGCGCCAGCAGCCAAGACTGGGGGAGGCCCAATGAGCAGTTCTTC. Translation gives CASSQDWGRPNEQFF.